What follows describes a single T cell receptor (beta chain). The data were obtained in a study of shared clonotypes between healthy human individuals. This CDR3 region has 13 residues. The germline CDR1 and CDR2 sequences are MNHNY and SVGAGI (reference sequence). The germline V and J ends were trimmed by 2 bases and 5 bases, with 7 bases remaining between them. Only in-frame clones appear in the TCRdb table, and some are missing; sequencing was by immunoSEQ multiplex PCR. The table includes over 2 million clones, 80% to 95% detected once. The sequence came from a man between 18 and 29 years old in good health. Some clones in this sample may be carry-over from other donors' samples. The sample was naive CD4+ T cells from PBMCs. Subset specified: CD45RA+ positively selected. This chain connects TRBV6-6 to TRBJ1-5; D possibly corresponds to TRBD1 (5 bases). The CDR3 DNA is TGTGCCAGCAGTTACGGCAGGGATCAGCCCCAGCATTTT. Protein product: CASSYGRDQPQHF.